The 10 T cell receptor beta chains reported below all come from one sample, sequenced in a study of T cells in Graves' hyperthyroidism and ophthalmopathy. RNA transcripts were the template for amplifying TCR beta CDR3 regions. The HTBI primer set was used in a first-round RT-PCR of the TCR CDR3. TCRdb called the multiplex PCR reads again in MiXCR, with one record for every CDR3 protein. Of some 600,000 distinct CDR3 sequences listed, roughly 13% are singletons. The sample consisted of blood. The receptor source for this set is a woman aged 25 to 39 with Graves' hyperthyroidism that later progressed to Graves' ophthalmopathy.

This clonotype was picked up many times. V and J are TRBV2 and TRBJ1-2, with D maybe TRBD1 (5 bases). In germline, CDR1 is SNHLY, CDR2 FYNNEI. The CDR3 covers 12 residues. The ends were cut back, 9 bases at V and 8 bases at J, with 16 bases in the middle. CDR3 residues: CARQESSIGYTF. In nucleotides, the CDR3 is TGTGCCAGACAGGAATCTTCTATCGGCTACACCTTC.

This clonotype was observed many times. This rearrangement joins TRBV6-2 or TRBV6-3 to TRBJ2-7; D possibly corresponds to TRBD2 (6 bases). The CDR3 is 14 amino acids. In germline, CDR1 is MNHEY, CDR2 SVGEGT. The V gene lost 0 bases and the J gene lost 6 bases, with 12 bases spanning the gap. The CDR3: CASSYSRHGSEQYF. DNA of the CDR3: TGTGCCAGCAGTTACTCGAGACACGGGAGCGAGCAGTACTTC.

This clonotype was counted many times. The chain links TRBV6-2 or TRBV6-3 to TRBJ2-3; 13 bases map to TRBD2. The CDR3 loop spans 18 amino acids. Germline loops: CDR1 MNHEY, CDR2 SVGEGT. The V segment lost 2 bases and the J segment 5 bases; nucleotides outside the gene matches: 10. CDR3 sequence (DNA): TGTGCCAGCAGTTACGCCCGTGGACTAGCGGGAGTTCTAGATACGCAGTATTTT. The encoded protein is CASSYARGLAGVLDTQYF.

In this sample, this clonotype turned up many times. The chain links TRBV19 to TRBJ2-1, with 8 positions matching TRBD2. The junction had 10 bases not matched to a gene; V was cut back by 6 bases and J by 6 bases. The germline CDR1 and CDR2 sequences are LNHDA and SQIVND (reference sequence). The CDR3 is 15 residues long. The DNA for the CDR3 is TGTGCCAGTAGAGCTGGAGCGGGAGTTTCCAATGAGCAGTTCTTC. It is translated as CASRAGAGVSNEQFF.

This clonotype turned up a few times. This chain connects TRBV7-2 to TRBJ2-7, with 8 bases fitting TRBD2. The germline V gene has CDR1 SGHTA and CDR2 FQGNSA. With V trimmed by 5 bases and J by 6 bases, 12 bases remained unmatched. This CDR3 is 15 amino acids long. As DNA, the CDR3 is TGTGCCAGCAGCCCCGGTGGCGGGAGGCTCTTCGAGCAGTACTTC. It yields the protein CASSPGGGRLFEQYF.

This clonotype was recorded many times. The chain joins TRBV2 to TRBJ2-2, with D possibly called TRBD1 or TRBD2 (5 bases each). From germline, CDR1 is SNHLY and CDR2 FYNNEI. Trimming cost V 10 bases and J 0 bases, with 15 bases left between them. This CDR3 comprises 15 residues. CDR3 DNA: TGTGCCAACGTACCGGGACGGACGAACACCGGGGAGCTGTTTTTT. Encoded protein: CANVPGRTNTGELFF.

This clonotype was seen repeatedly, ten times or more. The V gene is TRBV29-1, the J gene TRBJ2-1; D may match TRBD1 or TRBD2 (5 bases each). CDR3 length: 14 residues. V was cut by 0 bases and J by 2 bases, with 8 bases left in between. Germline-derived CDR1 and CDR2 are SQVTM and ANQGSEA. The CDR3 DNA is TGCAGCGTTGAAGAGGGACGGGCCTACAATGAGCAGTTCTTC. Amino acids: CSVEEGRAYNEQFF.

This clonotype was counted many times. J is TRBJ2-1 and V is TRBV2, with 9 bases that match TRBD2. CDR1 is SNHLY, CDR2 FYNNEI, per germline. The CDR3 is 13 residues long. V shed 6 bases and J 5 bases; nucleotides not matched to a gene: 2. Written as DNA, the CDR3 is TGTGCCAGCAGCCGACTAGCGGACAATGAGCAGTTCTTC. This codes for CASSRLADNEQFF.

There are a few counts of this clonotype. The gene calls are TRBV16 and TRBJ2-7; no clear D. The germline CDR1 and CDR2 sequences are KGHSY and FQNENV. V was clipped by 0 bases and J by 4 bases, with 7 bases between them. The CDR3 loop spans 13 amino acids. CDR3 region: CASSQSPSYEQYF. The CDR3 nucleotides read TGTGCCAGCAGCCAATCTCCCAGTTACGAGCAGTACTTC.

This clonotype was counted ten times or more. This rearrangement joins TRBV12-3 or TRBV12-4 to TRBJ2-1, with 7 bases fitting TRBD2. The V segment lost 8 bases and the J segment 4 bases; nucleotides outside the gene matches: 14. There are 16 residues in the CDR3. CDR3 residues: CASPRIPASGYNEQFF. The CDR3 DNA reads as TGTGCCAGCCCCAGGATCCCGGCTAGCGGATACAATGAGCAGTTCTTC.